The 32 T cell receptor beta chains below were found in one sample sequenced in a study of blood T cell repertoires in COVID-19. Repertoires were generated with immunoSEQ multiplex PCR, while TCRdb's copy carries only in-frame clones and drops some. The table has under 350,000 clones, about 89% seen once. Material: PBMCs or T cells enriched from blood (not recorded which). Receptors were obtained from a woman younger than 30 who had recovered from COVID-19.

The V gene is TRBV6-2 or TRBV6-3, the J gene TRBJ1-1; no clear D gene. V was clipped by 4 bases and J by 1 base, with 7 bases between them. From germline, CDR1 is MNHEY and CDR2 SVGEGT. The CDR3 runs to 13 residues. CDR3 region: CASSLTGNTEAFF. CDR3 nucleotides: TGTGCCAGCAGTTTGACGGGGAACACTGAAGCTTTCTTT.

The V and J genes are TRBV4-1 and TRBJ1-2; 8 bases align to TRBD1. This CDR3 has 16 residues. Germline loops: CDR1 MGHRA, CDR2 YSYEKL. The trim removed 2 bases at V and 4 bases at J, leaving 9 bases unmatched. The CDR3 nucleotides are TGCGCCAGCAGCCAACCGGGGACAGGAACCCTCTATGGCTACACCTTC. Translation gives CASSQPGTGTLYGYTF.

CDR3 nucleotides: TGTGCCACTAACTGGGTAGAGGGTTCACCCCTCCACTTT. It specifies CATNWVEGSPLHF. The V and J genes are TRBV5-5 and TRBJ1-6, with D hard to call. V was clipped by 9 bases and J by 9 bases, with 16 bases between them. CDR3 length equals 13 residues. Looked up from germline, CDR1 is SGHKS and CDR2 is YYEKEE (reference sequence). The full variable domain, with the rest looked up from reference TRBV5-5 and TRBJ1-6, is DAGVTQSPTHLIKTRGQQVTLRCSPISGHKSVSWYQQVLGQGPQFIFQYYEKEERGRGNFPDRFSARQFPNYSSELNVNALLLGDSALYLCATNWVEGSPLHFGNGTRLTVT.

This clone was picked up a small number of times. The chain carries TRBV21-1 and TRBJ1-1; the table's TRBD1 call for D was not verified on the DNA. TRBV21-1 has pseudogene status. This CDR3 has 13 residues. CDR3: CASSPHRVIGAFF. The CDR3 region has the DNA TGTGCCAGCAGCCCACACAGGGTGATAGGAGCTTTCTTT.

The rearrangement joins TRBV11-3 to TRBJ2-5, with 7 bases lining up with TRBD1. The CDR3 is made up of 15 amino acids. The germline gives CDR1 SGHNT, CDR2 YENEEA. The V and J ends lost 4 bases and 5 bases, in that order; junction bases with no gene match: 10. This CDR3 reads CASSSYLRGPETQYF. CDR3 DNA sequence: TGTGCCAGCAGCTCATACCTTAGGGGGCCCGAGACCCAGTACTTC.

This clone was recorded a few times. The rearrangement uses TRBV19 and TRBJ1-5; 7 positions match TRBD1. The length of the CDR3 is 14 residues. The ends lost 7 bases at V and 2 bases at J; junction bases unmatched: 5. Germline CDR1 and CDR2: LNHDA and SQIVND (reference sequence). The CDR3, as DNA: TGTGCCAGTACCACCGGACAGGGCAATCAGCCCCAGCATTTT. Translated, it gives CASTTGQGNQPQHF.

The rearrangement joins TRBV15 to TRBJ1-5; 8 bases fit TRBD1. Trimming cost V 5 bases and J 7 bases; bases outside gene matches: 7. The CDR3 extends over 14 amino acids. CDR1 and CDR2 (germline): LNHNV, YYDKDF (reference sequence). Here the CDR3 reads CATSARQGNQPQHF. The CDR3 DNA follows: TGTGCCACCAGCGCCCGACAGGGGAACCAGCCCCAGCATTTT. Based on the CDR3 plus reference TRBV15 and TRBJ1-5, the full variable domain is DAMVIQNPRYQVTQFGKPVTLSCSQTLNHNVMYWYQQKSSQAPKLLFHYYDKDFNNEADTPDNFQSRRPNTSFCFLDIRSPGLGDTAMYLCATSARQGNQPQHFGDGTRLSIL.

The V and J genes are TRBV4-3 and TRBJ1-2; TRBD1 agrees at 11 bases. Germline V gives CDR1 LGHNA, CDR2 YSLEER. V lost 4 bases, J lost 1 base, and 5 bases stayed unmatched. The CDR3 loop spans 16 amino acids. The CDR3 sequence: CASSRTGGNGNYGYTF. CDR3 nucleotide sequence: TGCGCCAGCAGCCGGACAGGGGGCAATGGTAACTATGGCTACACCTTC.

This clone was seen once. V and J are TRBV7-2 and TRBJ2-1, with TRBD2 matching over 7 bases. After removal of 5 bases from V and 6 bases from J, the junction contained 7 bases not matched to a gene. From germline, CDR1 is SGHTA and CDR2 FQGNSA. This CDR3 is 14 amino acids long. CDR3 in amino acids: CASSITWGGNEQFF. The CDR3 DNA reads TGTGCCAGCAGCATAACATGGGGGGGCAATGAGCAGTTCTTC. The variable domain in full, with the rest retrieved from reference TRBV7-2 and TRBJ2-1, is GAGVSQSPSNKVTEKGKDVELRCDPISGHTALYWYRQSLGQGLEFLIYFQGNSAPDKSGLPSDRFSAERTGGSVSTLTIQRTQQEDSAVYLCASSITWGGNEQFFGPGTRLTVL.

The chain has TRBV7-8 and TRBJ1-6; possibly TRBD1 for D (6 bases). Germline lookup yields CDR1 SGHVS and CDR2 FQNEAQ. With 1 base removed from V and 7 bases from J, the gap between germline ends came to 14 bases. The CDR3 runs to 16 residues. The CDR3 nucleotides read TGTGCCAGCAGCTTAGTTAGCCCGGGGGGCAATTCACCCCTCCACTTT. Encoded protein: CASSLVSPGGNSPLHF.

This chain links TRBV10-3 with TRBJ1-6, with 11 nucleotides matching TRBD1. There are 17 residues in the CDR3. The J segment lost 5 bases and the V segment lost 10 bases, leaving 13 bases of the junction unmatched. Germline CDR1 reads ENHRY; CDR2 reads SYGVKD. CDR3 residues: CATKDRGQGGNNSPLHF. In nucleotides, the CDR3 is TGTGCCACCAAGGACAGGGGGCAAGGCGGCAATAATTCACCCCTCCACTTT.

This chain connects TRBV5-1 to TRBJ2-1; the match to TRBD2 covers 8 bases. V was pared by 0 bases and J by 8 bases, with 10 bases of the junction left unmatched. CDR1 is SGHRS and CDR2 is YFSETQ in the germline V gene. CDR3 size: 16 residues. The CDR3 DNA sequence: TGCGCCAGCAGCTTGGGAGGCGGGAGGCCCCACGATGAGCAGTTCTTC. Protein sequence: CASSLGGGRPHDEQFF.

The J gene is TRBJ2-3, the V gene TRBV7-2, with D perhaps matching TRBD1 (5 bases). Trimming stripped 3 bases from V and 4 bases from J, with 11 bases between. Germline V lookup: CDR1 SGHTA, CDR2 FQGNSA. This CDR3 spans 14 amino acids. The CDR3 region is CASSLMGPSDTQYF. The CDR3 DNA sequence: TGTGCCAGCAGCTTGATGGGGCCCTCAGATACGCAGTATTTT.

CDR3 amino acids: CASSLGVLTSGTGDTQYF. In nucleotides, the CDR3 is TGTGCCAGCAGCTTAGGGGTACTGACTAGCGGGACTGGAGATACGCAGTATTTT. This chain joins TRBV7-2 and TRBJ2-3; 11 nucleotides line up with TRBD2. The trim removed 1 base at V and 5 bases at J, leaving 11 bases unmatched. Germline-derived CDR1 and CDR2 are SGHTA and FQGNSA. This CDR3 region has 18 residues.

This chain uses TRBV4-2 with TRBJ2-5, with D possibly TRBD1 on 5 matching bases. The CDR3 contains 17 residues. The V gene lost 0 bases and the J gene lost 5 bases, with 19 bases spanning the gap. CDR1 is LGHNA, CDR2 YNFKEQ, per germline. CDR3 bases: TGTGCCAGCAGCCAAGATAAGTGGGCCCAGGGTGGGGAGACCCAGTACTTC. Protein sequence: CASSQDKWAQGGETQYF.

The table lists this clone with a count of one. The V and J genes are TRBV4-3 and TRBJ1-2, with D uncertain. Germline V gene lookup returns CDR1 LGHNA and CDR2 YSLEER. The V gene lost 0 bases and the J gene lost 6 bases, with 23 bases spanning the gap. This CDR3 has 18 residues. DNA of the CDR3: TGCGCCAGCAGCCAAGATCTCAATTCGGTGATTACCGGGGATGGCTACACCTTC. Translation gives CASSQDLNSVITGDGYTF.

This chain uses TRBV6-5 with TRBJ1-1; 10 bases are a match to TRBD1. V lost 7 bases, J lost 1 base, and 3 bases stayed unmatched. The CDR3 has 14 amino acids. Germline CDR1 reads MNHEY; CDR2 reads SVGAGI. Here the CDR3 reads CASIDRGQNTEAFF. The CDR3 DNA reads TGTGCCAGCATCGACAGGGGGCAGAACACTGAAGCTTTCTTT.

The CDR3 DNA sequence: TGCGCCAGCAGCCGAGGGGGCAAGGGCAGTAGGGATGAGCAGTTCTTC. Its protein product is CASSRGGKGSRDEQFF. The chain joins TRBV4-1 to TRBJ2-1; 7 bases match TRBD1. Germline assignment: CDR1 MGHRA and CDR2 YSYEKL. V lost 4 bases to trimming and J lost 8 bases; unmatched junction nucleotides: 14. This CDR3 is built from 16 residues.

The rearrangement joins TRBV6-2 or TRBV6-3 to TRBJ1-2; no firm D call. CDR1 and CDR2 (germline): MNHEY, SVGEGT. V shed 2 bases and J shed 4 bases, with 17 bases lying between them. The CDR3 totals 16 residues. Written as DNA, the CDR3 is TGTGCCAGCAGTTACGCGCTCTCGGGAGCGGGCTATGGCTACACCTTC. Encoded protein: CASSYALSGAGYGYTF.

The chain recombines TRBV28 with TRBJ1-3; 8 bases are shared with TRBD1. Trimming removed 8 bases from V and 3 bases from J; junction bases left unmatched: 3. The germline V gene encodes CDR1 MDHEN and CDR2 SYDVKM. The CDR3 covers 13 residues. The CDR3 loop is CASRTGGGNTIYF. DNA of the CDR3: TGTGCCAGCCGAACAGGGGGTGGAAACACCATATATTTT.

This clone was observed a single time. V and J are TRBV15 and TRBJ2-3; no clear D gene. This CDR3 has 15 residues. Germline V gene lookup returns CDR1 LNHNV and CDR2 YYDKDF (reference sequence). With 1 base removed from V and 2 bases from J, the gap between germline ends came to 10 bases. The DNA of the CDR3 is TGTGCCACCAGCAGAGGCTCTCGCGACACAGATACGCAGTATTTT. Its protein is CATSRGSRDTDTQYF.

The rearrangement uses TRBV7-2 and TRBJ2-1, with 12 bases aligning to TRBD2. This CDR3 spans 14 amino acids. Germline V gives CDR1 SGHTA, CDR2 FQGNSA. V lost 8 bases and J lost 14; bases outside the gene matches: 13. CDR3 sequence reads: CASALGLAGPLEFF. The CDR3, as DNA: TGTGCCAGCGCACTTGGACTAGCGGGGCCCCTAGAGTTCTTC.

The chain uses TRBV4-3 and TRBJ1-4; D uncertain. The CDR3 is 14 amino acids. Germline V gene lookup returns CDR1 LGHNA and CDR2 YSLEER. V was shortened by 0 bases and J by 7 bases, with 9 bases between the two germline ends. CDR3 protein: CASSQEPRSEKLFF. CDR3 in DNA: TGCGCCAGCAGCCAAGAGCCAAGGAGTGAAAAACTGTTTTTT.

The gene calls are TRBV30 and TRBJ2-7, with 9 bases aligning to TRBD1. V gave up 1 base and J gave up 5 bases; unmatched junction bases: 6. The germline V gene encodes CDR1 GTSNPN and CDR2 SVGIG (reference sequence). CDR3 length: 14 residues. The CDR3 loop reads CAWSAGTGLDEQYF. The DNA of the CDR3 is TGTGCCTGGAGTGCTGGGACAGGGCTCGACGAGCAGTACTTC.

The gene calls are TRBV28 and TRBJ2-1; 9 bases are shared with TRBD2. Germline V gene lookup returns CDR1 MDHEN and CDR2 SYDVKM. CDR3 length equals 16 residues. The V segment lost 1 base and the J segment 8 bases; nucleotides outside the gene matches: 9. The CDR3 region is CASSLLRGSGRYEQFF. CDR3 sequence (DNA): TGTGCCAGCAGTTTATTACGGGGTAGCGGGAGATATGAGCAGTTCTTC.

The chain uses TRBV29-1 and TRBJ1-1, with 8 bases matching TRBD1. CDR3 length equals 14 residues. Trimming at V came to 6 bases and at J to 1 base, leaving 7 bases not matched to a gene. Per germline, CDR1 SQVTM and CDR2 ANQGSEA. CDR3 sequence (DNA): TGCAGCGTCCCAGGGGGCGTCTGGAACACTGAAGCTTTCTTT. It is translated as CSVPGGVWNTEAFF.

This rearrangement joins TRBV4-1 to TRBJ1-1; D is perhaps TRBD1 (5 bases). CDR3 length: 18 residues. Trimming cost V 0 bases and J 5 bases, with 22 bases left between them. Germline CDR1 MGHRA, CDR2 YSYEKL. The CDR3: CASSQESSLGRVRTEAFF. The CDR3 DNA reads as TGCGCCAGCAGCCAAGAATCCTCCCTGGGCAGGGTCAGAACTGAAGCTTTCTTT.

The gene calls are TRBV4-1 and TRBJ1-3, with D tentatively TRBD1 (5 bases). Germline assignment: CDR1 MGHRA and CDR2 YSYEKL. CDR3 length: 15 amino acids. Trimming took 0 bases from V and 4 from J, leaving 10 bases between them. The CDR3 here is CASSQDGGGGNTIYF. The CDR3 region has the DNA TGCGCCAGCAGCCAAGATGGGGGGGGAGGAAACACCATATATTTT.

The V call is TRBV2, the J call TRBJ2-3; 13 bases are a match to TRBD2. V shed 6 bases and J 2 bases; nucleotides not matched to a gene: 2. CDR1 and CDR2 (germline): SNHLY, FYNNEI. The CDR3 has 15 residues. The CDR3 spells CASRGTSGDTDTQYF. The DNA for the CDR3 is TGTGCCAGCAGAGGGACTAGCGGGGACACAGATACGCAGTATTTT.

The chain joins TRBV6-5 to TRBJ2-1; D remains unclear. In germline, CDR1 is MNHEY, CDR2 SVGAGI. Trimming left V 0 bases short and J 2 bases short, with 5 bases between. The length of the CDR3 is 14 residues. The CDR3 DNA sequence: TGTGCCAGCAGTTACTCTCTACCCTACAATGAGCAGTTCTTC. Its protein product is CASSYSLPYNEQFF.

The rearrangement uses TRBV11-3 and TRBJ2-1; weak D call: TRBD1 (6 bases). The CDR3 is 17 residues long. Germline V gene sequence: CDR1 SGHNT, CDR2 YENEEA. Trimming left V 5 bases short and J 4 bases short, with 21 bases between. CDR3 in DNA: TGTGCCAGCAGCCGAGAGTTTGGGGGCAGTAATTACAATGAGCAGTTCTTC. Residues: CASSREFGGSNYNEQFF.

The sample holds a few counts of this clone. V gene TRBV30 combines with J gene TRBJ1-1; D remains unclear. Trimming cost V 2 bases and J 0 bases, with 13 bases left between them. In germline, CDR1 is GTSNPN, CDR2 SVGIG (reference sequence). The CDR3 contains 15 residues. In DNA form, the CDR3 reads TGTGCCTGGAGTCTCTCGGGGAGCCTGAACACTGAAGCTTTCTTT. Its protein is CAWSLSGSLNTEAFF.